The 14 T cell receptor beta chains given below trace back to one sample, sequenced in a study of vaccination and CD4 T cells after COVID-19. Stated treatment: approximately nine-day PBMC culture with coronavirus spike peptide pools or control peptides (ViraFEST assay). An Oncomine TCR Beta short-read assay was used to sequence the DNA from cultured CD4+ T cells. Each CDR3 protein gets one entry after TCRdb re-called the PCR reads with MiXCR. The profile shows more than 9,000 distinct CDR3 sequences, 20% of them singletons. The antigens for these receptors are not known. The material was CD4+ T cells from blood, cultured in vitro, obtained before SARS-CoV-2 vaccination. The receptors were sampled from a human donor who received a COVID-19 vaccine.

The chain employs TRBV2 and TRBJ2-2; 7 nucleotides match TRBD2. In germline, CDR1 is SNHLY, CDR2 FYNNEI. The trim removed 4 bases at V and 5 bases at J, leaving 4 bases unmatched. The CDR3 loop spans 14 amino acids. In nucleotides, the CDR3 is TGTGCCAGCAGTGGGATGGGGGGGACCGGGGAGCTGTTTTTT. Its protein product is CASSGMGGTGELFF.

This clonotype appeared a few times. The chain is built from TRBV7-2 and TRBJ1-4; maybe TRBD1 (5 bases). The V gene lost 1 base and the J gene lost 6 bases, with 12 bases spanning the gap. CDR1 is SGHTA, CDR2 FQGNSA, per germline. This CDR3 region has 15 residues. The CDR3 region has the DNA TGTGCCAGCAGCTTAGGCGCGGGAGGGGATGAAAAACTGTTTTTT. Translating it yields CASSLGAGGDEKLFF.

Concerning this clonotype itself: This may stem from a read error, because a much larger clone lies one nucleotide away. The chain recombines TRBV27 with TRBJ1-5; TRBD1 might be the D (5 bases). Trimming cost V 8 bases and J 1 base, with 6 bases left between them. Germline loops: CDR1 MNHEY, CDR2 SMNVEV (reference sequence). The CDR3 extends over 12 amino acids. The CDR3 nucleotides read TGTGCCAGCTGGGGGAGCAATCAGCCCCAGCATTTT. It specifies CASWGSNQPQHF.

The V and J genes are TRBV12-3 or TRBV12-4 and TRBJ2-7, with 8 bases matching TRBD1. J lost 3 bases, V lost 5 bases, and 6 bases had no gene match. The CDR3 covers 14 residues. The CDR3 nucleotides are TGTGCCAGCAGTGTAGGACAGGGTTTCTACGAGCAGTACTTC. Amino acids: CASSVGQGFYEQYF.

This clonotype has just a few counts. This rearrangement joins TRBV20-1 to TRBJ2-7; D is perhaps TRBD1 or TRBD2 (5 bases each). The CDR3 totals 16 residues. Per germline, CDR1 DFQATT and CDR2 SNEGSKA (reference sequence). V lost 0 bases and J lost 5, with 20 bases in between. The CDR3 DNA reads TGCAGTGCTAGAGATCCTCGGGACCCCCGGGACCACGAGCAGTACTTC. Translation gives CSARDPRDPRDHEQYF.

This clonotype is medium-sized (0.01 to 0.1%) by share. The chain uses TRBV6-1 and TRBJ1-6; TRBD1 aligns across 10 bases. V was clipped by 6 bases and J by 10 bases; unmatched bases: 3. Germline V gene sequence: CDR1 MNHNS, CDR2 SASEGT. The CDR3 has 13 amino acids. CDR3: CASSPTGGSPLHF. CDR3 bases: TGTGCCAGCAGCCCGACAGGGGGCTCACCCCTCCACTTT.

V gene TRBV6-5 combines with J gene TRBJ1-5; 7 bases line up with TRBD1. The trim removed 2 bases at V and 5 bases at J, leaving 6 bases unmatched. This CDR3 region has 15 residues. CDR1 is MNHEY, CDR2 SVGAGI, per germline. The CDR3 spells CASSYTGDDYQPQHF. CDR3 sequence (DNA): TGTGCCAGCAGTTACACAGGGGATGACTATCAGCCCCAGCATTTT.

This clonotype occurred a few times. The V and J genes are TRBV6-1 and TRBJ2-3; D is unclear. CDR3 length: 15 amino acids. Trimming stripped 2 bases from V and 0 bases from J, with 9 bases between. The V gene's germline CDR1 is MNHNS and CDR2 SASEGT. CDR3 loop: CASSEWRRSTDTQYF. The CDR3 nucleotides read TGTGCCAGCAGTGAATGGCGTAGAAGCACAGATACGCAGTATTTT.

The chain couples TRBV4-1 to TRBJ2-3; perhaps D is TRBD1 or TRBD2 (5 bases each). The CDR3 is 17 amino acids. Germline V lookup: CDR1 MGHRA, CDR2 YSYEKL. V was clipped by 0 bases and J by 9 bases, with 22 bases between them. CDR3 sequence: CASSQEEAGYWAWTQYF. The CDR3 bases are TGCGCCAGCAGCCAAGAGGAGGCAGGGTATTGGGCCTGGACGCAGTATTTT.

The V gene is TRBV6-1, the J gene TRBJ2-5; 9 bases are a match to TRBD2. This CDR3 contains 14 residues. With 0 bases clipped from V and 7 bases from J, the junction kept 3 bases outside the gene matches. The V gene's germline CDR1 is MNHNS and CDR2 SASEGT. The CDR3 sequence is CASSEAGSGGTQYF. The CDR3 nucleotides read TGTGCCAGCAGTGAAGCCGGTAGCGGGGGGACCCAGTACTTC.

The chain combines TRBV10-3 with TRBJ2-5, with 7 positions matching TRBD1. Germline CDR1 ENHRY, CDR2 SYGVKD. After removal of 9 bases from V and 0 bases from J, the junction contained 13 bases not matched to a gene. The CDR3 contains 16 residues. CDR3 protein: CAIAASGTEYQETQYF. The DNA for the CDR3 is TGTGCCATAGCCGCATCAGGGACAGAGTACCAAGAGACCCAGTACTTC.

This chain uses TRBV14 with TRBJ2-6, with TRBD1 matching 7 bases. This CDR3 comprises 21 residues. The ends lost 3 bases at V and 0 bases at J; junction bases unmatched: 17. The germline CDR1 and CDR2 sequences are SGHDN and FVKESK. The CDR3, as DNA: TGTGCCAGCAGCCACCTAGACAGGGAAGCTTATCAACGCTCTGGGGCCAACGTCCTGACTTTC. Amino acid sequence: CASSHLDREAYQRSGANVLTF.

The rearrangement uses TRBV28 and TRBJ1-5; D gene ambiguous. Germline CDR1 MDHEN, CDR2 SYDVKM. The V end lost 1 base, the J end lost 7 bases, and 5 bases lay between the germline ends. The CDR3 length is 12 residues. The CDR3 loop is CASSLSRQPQHF. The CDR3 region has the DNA TGTGCCAGCAGTTTATCTCGGCAGCCCCAGCATTTT.

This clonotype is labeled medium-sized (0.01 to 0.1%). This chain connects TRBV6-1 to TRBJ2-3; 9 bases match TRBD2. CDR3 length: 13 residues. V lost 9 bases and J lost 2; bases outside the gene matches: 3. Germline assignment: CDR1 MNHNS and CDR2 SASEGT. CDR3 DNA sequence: TGTGCCAGTCGGACTAGCGCCACAGATACGCAGTATTTT. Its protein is CASRTSATDTQYF.